This entry lists 9 T cell receptor beta chains sequenced from one sample in a study of blood T cell repertoires in COVID-19 (dated by TCRdb to 2018 to 2020). The library was generated by the immunoSEQ multiplex PCR assay. TCRdb took over this immuneACCESS table, retaining in-frame rearrangements with V and J assigned. Such tables are incomplete; in checked studies, under half of the missing clones stem from an unresolved V gene, and the remainder is unexplained. The sample yields roughly 200,000 clones; 83% were counted once. Roughly 1.2% of the sample is held by the ten biggest clonotypes. Sequenced: peripheral blood. The receptor source for this set is a woman in her 30s with COVID-19, enrolled during active disease.

Here the CDR3 reads CASSPHSSGGGTGELFF. In DNA form, the CDR3 reads TGTGCCAGCAGCCCCCATTCTAGCGGGGGGGGGACCGGGGAGCTGTTTTTT. The chain has TRBV9 and TRBJ2-2; 12 bases agree with TRBD2. Losses at the gene ends were 4 bases for V and 5 bases for J; bases not matched to a gene: 9. The CDR3 is 17 residues long. The germline gives CDR1 SGDLS, CDR2 YYNGEE.

V is TRBV5-1 and J is TRBJ1-1; maybe TRBD1 (5 bases). Per germline, CDR1 SGHRS and CDR2 YFSETQ. With 4 bases removed from V and 5 bases from J, the gap between germline ends came to 12 bases. This CDR3 is 13 amino acids long. The DNA of the CDR3 is TGCGCCAGCAGCAGCTGGGAGGGGACTGAAGCTTTCTTT. Translating gives CASSSWEGTEAFF.

CDR3 nucleotide sequence: TGTGCCAGCAAAAGACACGTCTCCCAGAACACCGGGGAGCTGTTTTTT. Translating gives CASKRHVSQNTGELFF. The chain has TRBV19 and TRBJ2-2; D unresolved. Per germline, CDR1 LNHDA and CDR2 SQIVND (reference sequence). The CDR3 runs 16 residues. V lost 9 bases, J lost 1 base, and 18 bases lay in between. The complete variable domain, with remaining parts taken from reference TRBV19 and TRBJ2-2, reads DGGITQSPKYLFRKEGQNVTLSCEQNLNHDAMYWYRQDPGQGLRLIYYSQIVNDFQKGDIAEGYSVSREKKESFPLTVTSAQKNPTAFYLCASKRHVSQNTGELFFGEGSRLTVL.

The chain combines TRBV12-3 or TRBV12-4 with TRBJ2-3; D is undetermined. V was pared by 4 bases and J by 4 bases, with 6 bases between. The CDR3 spans 12 residues. The CDR3 reads CASSYSPDTQYF. The CDR3, as DNA: TGTGCCAGCAGTTACAGCCCAGATACGCAGTATTTT.

The gene calls are TRBV27 and TRBJ1-3; no definite D call. The CDR3 consists of 15 residues. CDR1 MNHEY and CDR2 SMNVEV come from the germline V gene (reference sequence). Trimming took 5 bases from V and 4 from J, leaving 15 bases between them. The CDR3 sequence is CASSVARGSGNTIYF. In DNA, the CDR3 is TGTGCCAGCAGTGTTGCCCGGGGTTCCGGAAACACCATATATTTT.

This chain connects TRBV6-5 to TRBJ2-5; perhaps TRBD2 as D (5 bases). Trimming left V 4 bases short and J 1 base short, with 10 bases between. Germline lookup yields CDR1 MNHEY and CDR2 SVGAGI. The length of the CDR3 is 14 residues. CDR3 bases: TGTGCCAGCAGTTGGGGAGAGAGCCAAGAGACCCAGTACTTC. Its translation is CASSWGESQETQYF.

This chain joins TRBV5-4 and TRBJ2-7, with TRBD2 matching 8 bases. The length of the CDR3 is 14 residues. Germline CDR1 SGHNT, CDR2 YYREEE (reference sequence). The V and J ends lost 4 bases and 2 bases, in that order; junction bases with no gene match: 5. The CDR3 spells CASSPTSGPYEQYF. CDR3 sequence (DNA): TGTGCCAGCAGCCCCACTAGCGGCCCCTACGAGCAGTACTTC. The full variable domain, rest sourced from reference TRBV5-4 and TRBJ2-7, is ETGVTQSPTHLIKTRGQQVTLRCSSQSGHNTVSWYQQALGQGPQFIFQYYREEENGRGNFPPRFSGLQFPNYSSELNVNALELDDSALYLCASSPTSGPYEQYFGPGTRLTVT.

The rearrangement uses TRBV24-1 and TRBJ2-1, with D possibly being TRBD2 (5 bases). Looked up from germline, CDR1 is KGHDR and CDR2 is SFDVKD. The V end was cut by 10 bases, the J end by 5 bases, with 17 bases between. This CDR3 has 14 residues. The CDR3 DNA follows: TGTGCCACTCGAGGTCCTGGGGAGAACAATGAGCAGTTCTTC. This gives the protein CATRGPGENNEQFF.

The gene calls are TRBV15 and TRBJ2-1; 7 positions agree with TRBD1. CDR1 and CDR2 from the germline V gene are LNHNV and YYDKDF (reference sequence). V shed 0 bases and J 1 base; nucleotides not matched to a gene: 3. This CDR3 is 16 amino acids long. Written as DNA, the CDR3 is TGTGCCACCAGCAGAGATAGGGGGCCGTCCTACAATGAGCAGTTCTTC. Encoded protein: CATSRDRGPSYNEQFF.